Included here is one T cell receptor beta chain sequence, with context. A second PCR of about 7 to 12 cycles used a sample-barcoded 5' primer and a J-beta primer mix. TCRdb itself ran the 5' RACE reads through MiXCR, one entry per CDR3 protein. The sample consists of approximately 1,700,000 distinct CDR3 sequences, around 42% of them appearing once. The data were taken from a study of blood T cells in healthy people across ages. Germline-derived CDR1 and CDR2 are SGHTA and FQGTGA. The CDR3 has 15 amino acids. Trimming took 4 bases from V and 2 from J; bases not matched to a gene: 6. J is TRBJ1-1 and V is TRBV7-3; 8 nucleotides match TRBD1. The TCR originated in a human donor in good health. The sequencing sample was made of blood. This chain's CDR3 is CASSSGTGTNTEAFF. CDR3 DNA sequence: TGTGCCAGCAGCTCCGGGACAGGCACCAACACTGAAGCTTTCTTT. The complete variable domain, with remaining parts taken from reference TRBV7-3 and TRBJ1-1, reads GAGVSQTPSNKVTEKGKYVELRCDPISGHTALYWYRQSLGQGPEFLIYFQGTGAADDSGLPNDRFFAVRPEGSVSTLKIQRTERGDSAVYLCASSSGTGTNTEAFFGQGTRLTVV.